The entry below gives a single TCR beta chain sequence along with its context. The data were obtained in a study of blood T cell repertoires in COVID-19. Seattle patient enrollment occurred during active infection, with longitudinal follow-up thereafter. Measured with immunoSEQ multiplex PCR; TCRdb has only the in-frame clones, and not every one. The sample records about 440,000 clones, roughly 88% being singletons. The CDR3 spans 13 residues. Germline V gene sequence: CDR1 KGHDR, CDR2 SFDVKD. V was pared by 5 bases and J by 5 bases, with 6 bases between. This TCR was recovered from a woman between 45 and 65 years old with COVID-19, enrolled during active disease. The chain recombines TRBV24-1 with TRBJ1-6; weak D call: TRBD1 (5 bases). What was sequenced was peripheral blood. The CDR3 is CATSVTDNSPLHF. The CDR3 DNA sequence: TGTGCCACCAGTGTGACAGATAATTCACCCCTCCACTTT.